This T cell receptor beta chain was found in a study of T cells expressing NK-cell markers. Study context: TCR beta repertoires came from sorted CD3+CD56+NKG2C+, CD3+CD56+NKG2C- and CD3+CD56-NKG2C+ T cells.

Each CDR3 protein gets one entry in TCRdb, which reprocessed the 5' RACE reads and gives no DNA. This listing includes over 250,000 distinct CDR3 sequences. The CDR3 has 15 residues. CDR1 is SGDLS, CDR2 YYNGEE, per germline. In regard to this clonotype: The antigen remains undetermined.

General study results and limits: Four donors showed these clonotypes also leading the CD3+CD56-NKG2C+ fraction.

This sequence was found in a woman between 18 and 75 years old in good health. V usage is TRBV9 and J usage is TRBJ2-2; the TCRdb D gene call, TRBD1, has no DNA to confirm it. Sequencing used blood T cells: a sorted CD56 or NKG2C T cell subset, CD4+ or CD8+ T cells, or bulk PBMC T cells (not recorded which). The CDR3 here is CASSVETGDTGELFF.